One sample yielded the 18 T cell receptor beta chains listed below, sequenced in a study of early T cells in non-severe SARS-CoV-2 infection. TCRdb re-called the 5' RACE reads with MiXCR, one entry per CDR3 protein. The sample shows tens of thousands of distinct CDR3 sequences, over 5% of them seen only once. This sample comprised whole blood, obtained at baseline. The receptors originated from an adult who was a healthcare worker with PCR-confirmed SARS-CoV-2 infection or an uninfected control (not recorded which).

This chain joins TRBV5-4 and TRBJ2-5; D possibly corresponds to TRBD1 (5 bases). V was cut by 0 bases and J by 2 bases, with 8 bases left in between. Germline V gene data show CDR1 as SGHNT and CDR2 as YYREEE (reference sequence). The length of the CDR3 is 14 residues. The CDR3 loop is CASSLVGVQETQYF. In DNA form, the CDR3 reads TGTGCCAGCAGCTTGGTAGGGGTGCAAGAGACCCAGTACTTC.

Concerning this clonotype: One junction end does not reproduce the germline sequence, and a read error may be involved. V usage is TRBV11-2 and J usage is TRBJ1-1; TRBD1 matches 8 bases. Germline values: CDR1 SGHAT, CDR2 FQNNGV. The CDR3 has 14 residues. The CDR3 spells CVSSMDRVNTEAFF. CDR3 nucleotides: TGTGTCAGCAGCATGGACAGGGTGAACACTGAAGCTTTCTTT.

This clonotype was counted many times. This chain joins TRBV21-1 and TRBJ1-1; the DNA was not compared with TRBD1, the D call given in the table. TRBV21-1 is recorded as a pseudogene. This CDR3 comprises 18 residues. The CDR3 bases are TGTGCCAGCAGCAAAGGTGTGGGGACGGCGAATCGGAACACTGAAGCTTTCTTT. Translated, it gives CASSKGVGTANRNTEAFF.

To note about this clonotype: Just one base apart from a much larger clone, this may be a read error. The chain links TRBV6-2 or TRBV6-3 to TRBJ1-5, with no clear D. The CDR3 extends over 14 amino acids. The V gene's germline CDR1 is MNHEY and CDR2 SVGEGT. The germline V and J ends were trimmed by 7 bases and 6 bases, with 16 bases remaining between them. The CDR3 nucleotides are TGTGCCAGCACTGCGAGGCGGGTCGGTCAGCCCCAGCATTTT. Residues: CASTARRVGQPQHF.

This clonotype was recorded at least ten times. The CDR3 nucleotides are TGTGCCAGTAGTACTCGGACAGGGCAGTACAATCAGCCCCAGCATTTT. Its protein product is CASSTRTGQYNQPQHF. The genes are TRBV19 and TRBJ1-5; TRBD1 matches 8 bases. J gave up 3 bases and V 4 bases, and 8 bases lay outside the gene matches. Germline V gene data show CDR1 as LNHDA and CDR2 as SQIVND (reference sequence). The CDR3 is 16 amino acids.

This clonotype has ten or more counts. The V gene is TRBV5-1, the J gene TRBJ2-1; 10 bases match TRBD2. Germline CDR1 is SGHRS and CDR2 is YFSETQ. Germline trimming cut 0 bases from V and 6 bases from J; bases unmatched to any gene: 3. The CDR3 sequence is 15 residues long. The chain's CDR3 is CASSLELAGINEQFF. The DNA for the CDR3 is TGCGCCAGCAGCTTGGAACTAGCGGGGATCAATGAGCAGTTCTTC.

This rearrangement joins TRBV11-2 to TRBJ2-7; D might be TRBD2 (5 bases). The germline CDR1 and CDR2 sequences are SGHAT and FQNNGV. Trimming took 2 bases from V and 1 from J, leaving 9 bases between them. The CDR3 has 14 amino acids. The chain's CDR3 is CASSLLPGSYEQYF. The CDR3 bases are TGTGCCAGCAGCTTACTCCCGGGGTCCTACGAGCAGTACTTC.

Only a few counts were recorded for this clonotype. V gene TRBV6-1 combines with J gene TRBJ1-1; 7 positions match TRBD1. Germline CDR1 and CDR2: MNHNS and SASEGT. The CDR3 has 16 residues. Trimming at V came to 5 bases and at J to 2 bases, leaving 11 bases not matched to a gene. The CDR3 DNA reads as TGTGCCAGCAGTCCTACAAACAGGGGTTACAACACTGAAGCTTTCTTT. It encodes CASSPTNRGYNTEAFF.

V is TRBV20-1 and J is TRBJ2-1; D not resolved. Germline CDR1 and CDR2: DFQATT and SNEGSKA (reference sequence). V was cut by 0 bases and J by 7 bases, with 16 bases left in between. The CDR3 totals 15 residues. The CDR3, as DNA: TGCAGTGCTAGAGATCGTGGTGGGCCCCGGAATGAGCAGTTCTTC. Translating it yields CSARDRGGPRNEQFF.

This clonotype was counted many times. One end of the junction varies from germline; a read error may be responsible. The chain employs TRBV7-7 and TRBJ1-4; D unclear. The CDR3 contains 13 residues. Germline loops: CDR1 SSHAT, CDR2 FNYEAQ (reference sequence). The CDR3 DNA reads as TGTGCTAGCAGCTCGGGCCCCCGGGGAAAACTGTTTTTT. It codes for CASSSGPRGKLFF.

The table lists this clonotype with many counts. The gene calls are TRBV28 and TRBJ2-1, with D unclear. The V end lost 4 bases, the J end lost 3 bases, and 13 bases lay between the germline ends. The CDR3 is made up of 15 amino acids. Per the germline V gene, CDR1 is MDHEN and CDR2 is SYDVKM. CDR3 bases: TGTGCCAGCAGTTCCCCGGGCCGTCACTACAATGAGCAGTTCTTC. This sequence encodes CASSSPGRHYNEQFF.

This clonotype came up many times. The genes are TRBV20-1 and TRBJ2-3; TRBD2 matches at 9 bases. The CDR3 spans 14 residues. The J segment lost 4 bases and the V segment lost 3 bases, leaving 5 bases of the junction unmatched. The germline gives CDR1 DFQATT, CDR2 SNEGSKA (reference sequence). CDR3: CSASLGLASDTQYF. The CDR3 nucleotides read TGCAGTGCTAGCCTCGGACTAGCGTCAGATACGCAGTATTTT.

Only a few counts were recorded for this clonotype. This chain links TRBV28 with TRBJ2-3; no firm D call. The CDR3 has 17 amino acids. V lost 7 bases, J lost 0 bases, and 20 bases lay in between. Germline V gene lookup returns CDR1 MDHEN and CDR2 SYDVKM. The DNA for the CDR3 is TGTGCCAGCAATACAAATGTGGACGGATCTAGCACAGATACGCAGTATTTT. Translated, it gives CASNTNVDGSSTDTQYF.

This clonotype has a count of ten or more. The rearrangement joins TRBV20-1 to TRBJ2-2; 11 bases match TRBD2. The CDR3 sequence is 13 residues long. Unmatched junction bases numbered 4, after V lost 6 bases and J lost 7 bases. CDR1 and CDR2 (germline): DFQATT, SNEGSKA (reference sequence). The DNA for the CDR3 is TGCAGTGCCCAGGGGACTAGCGGCGGGGAGCTGTTTTTT. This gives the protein CSAQGTSGGELFF.

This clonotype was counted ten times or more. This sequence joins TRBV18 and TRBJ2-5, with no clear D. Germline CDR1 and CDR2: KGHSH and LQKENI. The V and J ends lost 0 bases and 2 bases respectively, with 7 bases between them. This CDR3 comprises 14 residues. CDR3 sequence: CASSPPSQQETQYF. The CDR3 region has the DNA TGTGCCAGCTCACCACCGAGTCAACAAGAGACCCAGTACTTC.

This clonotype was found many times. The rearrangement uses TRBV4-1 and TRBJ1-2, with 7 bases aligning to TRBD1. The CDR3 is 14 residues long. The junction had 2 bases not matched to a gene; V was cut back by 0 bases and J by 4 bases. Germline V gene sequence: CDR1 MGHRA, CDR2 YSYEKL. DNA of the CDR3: TGCGCCAGCAGCCAAGATGCAGGGGGCTATGGCTACACCTTC. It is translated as CASSQDAGGYGYTF.

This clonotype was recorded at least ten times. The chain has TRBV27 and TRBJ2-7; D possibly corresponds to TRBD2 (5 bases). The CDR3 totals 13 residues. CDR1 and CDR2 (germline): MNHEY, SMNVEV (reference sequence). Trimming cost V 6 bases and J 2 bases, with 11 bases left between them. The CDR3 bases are TGTGCCAGCAGATTAGCGACTACCTACGAGCAGTACTTC. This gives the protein CASRLATTYEQYF.

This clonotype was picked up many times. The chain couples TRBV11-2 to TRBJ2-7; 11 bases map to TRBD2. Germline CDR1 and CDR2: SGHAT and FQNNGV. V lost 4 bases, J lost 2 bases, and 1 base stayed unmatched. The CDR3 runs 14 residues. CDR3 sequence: CASSSSGGPYEQYF. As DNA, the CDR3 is TGTGCCAGCAGCTCTAGCGGGGGGCCCTACGAGCAGTACTTC. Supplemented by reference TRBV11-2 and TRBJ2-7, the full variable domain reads EAGVAQSPRYKIIEKRQSVAFWCNPISGHATLYWYQQILGQGPKLLIQFQNNGVVDDSQLPKDRFSAERLKGVDSTLKIQPAKLEDSAVYLCASSSSGGPYEQYFGPGTRLTVT.